The table lists the clone carrying this T cell receptor (beta chain) with a few counts. Its antigen is as yet unknown. This record comes from a study of identical twins. Whole-study findings and limits: A cross-sectional statistical analysis, not follow-up of the same donors, supported the conclusions. Twins' excess sharing was less marked for out-of-frame beta sequences. For zero-insertion analyses, partial confounding could come from invariant MAIT and iNKT cells.

Germline-derived CDR1 and CDR2 are SNHLY and FYNNEI. This CDR3 has 14 residues. V lost 7 bases, J lost 4 bases, and 14 bases lay in between. TCRdb re-called the 5' RACE reads with MiXCR, one entry per CDR3 protein. The sample records under 300,000 distinct CDR3 sequences, around 15% being singletons. The sample was memory (CD45RO+) T cells sorted from blood. The sequence came from a woman aged 18-29 years in good health. The chain combines TRBV2 with TRBJ2-1; a weak D match, TRBD2 (5 bases). The CDR3: CASTLAGEYNEQFF. The CDR3 DNA is TGTGCCAGCACCCTCGCCGGGGAATACAATGAGCAGTTCTTC.